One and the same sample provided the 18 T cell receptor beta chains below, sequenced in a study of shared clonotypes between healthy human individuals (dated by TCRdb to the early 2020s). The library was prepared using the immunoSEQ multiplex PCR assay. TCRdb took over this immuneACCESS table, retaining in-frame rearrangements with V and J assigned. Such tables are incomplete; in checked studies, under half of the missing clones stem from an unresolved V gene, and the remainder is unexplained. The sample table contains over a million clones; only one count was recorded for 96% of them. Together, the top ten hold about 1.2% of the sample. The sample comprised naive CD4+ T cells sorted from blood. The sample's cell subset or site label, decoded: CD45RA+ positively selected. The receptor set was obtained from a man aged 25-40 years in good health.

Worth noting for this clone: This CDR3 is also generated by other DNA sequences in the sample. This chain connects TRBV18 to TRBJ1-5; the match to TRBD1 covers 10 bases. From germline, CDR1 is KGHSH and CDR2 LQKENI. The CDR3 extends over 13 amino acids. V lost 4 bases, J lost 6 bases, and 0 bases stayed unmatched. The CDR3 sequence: CASSRDRGQPQHF. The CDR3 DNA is TGTGCCAGCTCACGGGACAGGGGTCAGCCCCAGCATTTT.

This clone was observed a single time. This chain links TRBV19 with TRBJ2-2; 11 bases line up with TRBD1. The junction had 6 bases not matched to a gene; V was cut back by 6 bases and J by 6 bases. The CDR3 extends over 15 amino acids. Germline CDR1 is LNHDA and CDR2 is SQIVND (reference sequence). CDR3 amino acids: CASRATGQGAGELFF. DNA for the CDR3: TGTGCCAGTAGGGCGACGGGACAGGGGGCCGGGGAGCTGTTTTTT.

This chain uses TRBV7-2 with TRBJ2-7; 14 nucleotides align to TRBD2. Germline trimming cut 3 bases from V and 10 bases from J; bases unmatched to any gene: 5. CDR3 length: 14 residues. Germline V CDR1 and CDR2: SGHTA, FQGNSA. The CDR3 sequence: CASSLGTSGSEQYF. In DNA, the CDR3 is TGTGCCAGCAGCTTGGGGACTAGCGGGAGCGAACAGTACTTC.

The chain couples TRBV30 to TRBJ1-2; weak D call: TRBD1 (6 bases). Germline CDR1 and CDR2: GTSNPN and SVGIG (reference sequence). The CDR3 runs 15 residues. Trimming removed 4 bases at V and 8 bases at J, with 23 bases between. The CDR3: CAWTQDSYRVYGYTF. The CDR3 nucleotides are TGTGCCTGGACCCAAGACTCCTACAGGGTTTACGGCTACACCTTC.

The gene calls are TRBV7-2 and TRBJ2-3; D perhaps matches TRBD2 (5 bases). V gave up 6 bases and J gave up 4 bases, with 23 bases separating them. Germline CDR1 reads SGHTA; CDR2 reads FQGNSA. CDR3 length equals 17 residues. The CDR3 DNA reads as TGTGCCAGCAGGCCTAATTTCGCGGGCGGTTCTGCAGATACGCAGTATTTT. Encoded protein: CASRPNFAGGSADTQYF.

CDR3 in amino acids: CASSGYLGGNYEQYF. CDR3 sequence (DNA): TGTGCCAGCAGTGGGTACTTGGGGGGGAACTACGAGCAGTACTTC. The chain is built from TRBV6-1 and TRBJ2-7; 7 nucleotides align to TRBD2. The length of the CDR3 is 15 residues. The V gene end was trimmed by 4 bases and the J gene end by 3 bases; junction bases not matched to a gene: 9. CDR1 is MNHNS, CDR2 SASEGT, per germline.

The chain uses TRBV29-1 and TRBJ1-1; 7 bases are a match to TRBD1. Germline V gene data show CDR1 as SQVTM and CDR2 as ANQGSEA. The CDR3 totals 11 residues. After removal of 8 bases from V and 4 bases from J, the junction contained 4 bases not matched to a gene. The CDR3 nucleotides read TGCAGCTCCAACAGGGGCACTGAAGCTTTCTTT. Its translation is CSSNRGTEAFF.

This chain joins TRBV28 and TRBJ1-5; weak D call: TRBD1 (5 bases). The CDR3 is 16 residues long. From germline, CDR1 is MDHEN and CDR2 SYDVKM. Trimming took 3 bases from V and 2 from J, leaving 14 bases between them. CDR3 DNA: TGTGCCAGCAGTTTGGGGGGGACCGGTGGCAATCAGCCCCAGCATTTT. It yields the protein CASSLGGTGGNQPQHF.

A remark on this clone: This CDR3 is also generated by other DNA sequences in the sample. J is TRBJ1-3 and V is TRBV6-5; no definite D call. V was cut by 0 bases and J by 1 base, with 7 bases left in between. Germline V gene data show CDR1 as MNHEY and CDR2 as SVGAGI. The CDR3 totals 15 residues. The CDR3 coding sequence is TGTGCCAGCAGTTACTCAGGGCCTTCTGGAAACACCATATATTTT. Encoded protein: CASSYSGPSGNTIYF.

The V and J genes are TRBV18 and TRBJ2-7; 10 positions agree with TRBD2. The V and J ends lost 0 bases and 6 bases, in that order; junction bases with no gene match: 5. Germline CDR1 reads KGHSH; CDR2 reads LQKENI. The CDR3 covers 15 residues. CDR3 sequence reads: CASSPPLAGEGEQYF. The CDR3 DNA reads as TGTGCCAGCTCACCACCCCTAGCGGGAGAGGGCGAGCAGTACTTC. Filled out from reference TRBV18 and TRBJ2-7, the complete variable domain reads NAGVMQNPRHLVRRRGQEARLRCSPMKGHSHVYWYRQLPEEGLKFMVYLQKENIIDESGMPKERFSAEFPKEGPSILRIQQVVRGDSAAYFCASSPPLAGEGEQYFGPGTRLTVT.

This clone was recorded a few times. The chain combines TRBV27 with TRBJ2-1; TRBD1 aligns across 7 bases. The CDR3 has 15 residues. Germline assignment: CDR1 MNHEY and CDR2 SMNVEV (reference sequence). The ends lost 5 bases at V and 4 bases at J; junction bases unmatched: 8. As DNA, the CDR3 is TGTGCCAGCAGTCTCAGACAGGGTCGGTACAATGAGCAGTTCTTC. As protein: CASSLRQGRYNEQFF.

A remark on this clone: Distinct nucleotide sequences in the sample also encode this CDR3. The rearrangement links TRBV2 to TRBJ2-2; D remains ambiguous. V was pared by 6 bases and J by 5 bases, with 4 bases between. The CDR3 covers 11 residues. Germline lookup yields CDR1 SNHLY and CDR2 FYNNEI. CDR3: CASRETGELFF. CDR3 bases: TGTGCCAGCAGGGAAACCGGGGAGCTGTTTTTT.

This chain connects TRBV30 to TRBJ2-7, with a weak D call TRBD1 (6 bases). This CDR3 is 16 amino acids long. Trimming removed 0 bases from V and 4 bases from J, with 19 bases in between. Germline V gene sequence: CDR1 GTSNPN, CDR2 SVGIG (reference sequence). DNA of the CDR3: TGTGCCTGGAGTGTAGGCCGGTTCCAGGGGCGATACGAGCAGTACTTC. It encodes CAWSVGRFQGRYEQYF.

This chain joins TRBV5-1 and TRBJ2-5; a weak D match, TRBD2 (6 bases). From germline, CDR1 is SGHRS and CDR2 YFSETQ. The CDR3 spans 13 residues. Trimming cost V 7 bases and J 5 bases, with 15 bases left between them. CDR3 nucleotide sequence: TGCGCCAGCGGTCCGGGGGTTGGCGAGACCCAGTACTTC. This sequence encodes CASGPGVGETQYF.

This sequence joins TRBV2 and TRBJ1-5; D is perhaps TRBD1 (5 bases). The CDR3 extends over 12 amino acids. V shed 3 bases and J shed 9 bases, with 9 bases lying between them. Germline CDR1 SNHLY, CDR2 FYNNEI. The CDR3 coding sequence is TGTGCCAGCAGTGATCGGGGGAGGCCCCAGCATTTT. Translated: CASSDRGRPQHF.

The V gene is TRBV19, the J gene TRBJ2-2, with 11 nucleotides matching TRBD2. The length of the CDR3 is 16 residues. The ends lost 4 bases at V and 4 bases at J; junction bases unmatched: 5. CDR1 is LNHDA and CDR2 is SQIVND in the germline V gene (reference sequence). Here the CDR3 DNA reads TGTGCCAGTAGTACCACTAGCGGGGGATTCACCGGGGAGCTGTTTTTT. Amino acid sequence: CASSTTSGGFTGELFF.

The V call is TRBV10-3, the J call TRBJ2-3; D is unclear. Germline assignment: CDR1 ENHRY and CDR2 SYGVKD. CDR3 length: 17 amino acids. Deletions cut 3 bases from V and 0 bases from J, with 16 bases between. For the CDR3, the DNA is TGTGCCATCAGTGAACCCCACGGTACCGGTAGCACAGATACGCAGTATTTT. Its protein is CAISEPHGTGSTDTQYF.

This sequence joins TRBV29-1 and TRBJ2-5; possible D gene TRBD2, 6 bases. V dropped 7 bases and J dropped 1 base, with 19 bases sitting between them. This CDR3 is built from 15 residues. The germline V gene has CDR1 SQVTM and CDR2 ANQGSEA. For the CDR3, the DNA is TGCAGCGCCCGGGGTGTCAGGGAGGTCCAAGAGACCCAGTACTTC. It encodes CSARGVREVQETQYF.